A single sample is the source of the 31 T cell receptor beta chains below, sequenced in a study of cytomegalovirus exposure and HLA in healthy donors (dated by TCRdb to the late 2010s). Libraries were built with the immunoSEQ multiplex PCR assay. For the multiplex PCR, a mixture combining 60 forward primers for TCR Vbeta segments and 13 reverse primers for TCR Jbeta segments was used. TCRdb took this table from immuneACCESS and kept in-frame rearrangements with V and J called. Such tables lack part of the clones; where checked against another copy, unresolved V genes explain under half of the gap, and the rest is unexplained. Within this sample are approximately 160,000 clones, with over 70% of them counted one time only. Around 7% of the sample is held by the ten biggest clonotypes. Sequenced: PBMCs. The receptors originated from a middle-aged woman in good health and CMV-seropositive.

The CDR3 region has the DNA TGTGCCAGCCACGGGGGGGGACCCTACGAGGAGCAGTACTTC. Translated, it gives CASHGGGPYEEQYF. The chain uses TRBV27 and TRBJ2-7; TRBD2 matches at 8 bases. From germline, CDR1 is MNHEY and CDR2 SMNVEV (reference sequence). The CDR3 covers 14 residues. V was clipped by 8 bases and J by 7 bases; unmatched bases: 13.

The chain uses TRBV6-6 and TRBJ1-1; 8 bases agree with TRBD1. This CDR3 is 16 amino acids long. Unmatched junction bases numbered 3, after V lost 0 bases and J lost 0 bases. The germline V gene has CDR1 MNHNY and CDR2 SVGAGI (reference sequence). The CDR3 bases are TGTGCCAGCAGTTACTCTCCAGGGGGCGTGAACACTGAAGCTTTCTTT. Translating it yields CASSYSPGGVNTEAFF.

This clone was counted at least ten times. The chain carries TRBV5-1 and TRBJ1-3; 7 nucleotides match TRBD1. V trimming: 5 bases; J trimming: 2 bases; junction bases outside the gene matches: 7. This CDR3 has 15 amino acids. CDR1 and CDR2 (germline): SGHRS, YFSETQ. For the CDR3, the DNA is TGCGCCAGCAGGAGCTTAGGGGGCGCTGGAAACACCATATATTTT. The encoded protein is CASRSLGGAGNTIYF.

This chain links TRBV5-1 with TRBJ2-7; 8 bases map to TRBD2. With 4 bases clipped from V and 0 bases from J, the junction kept 3 bases outside the gene matches. The germline gives CDR1 SGHRS, CDR2 YFSETQ. The CDR3 is 14 residues long. CDR3 nucleotides: TGCGCCAGCAGCGAGCGGGGGTACTCCTACGAGCAGTACTTC. Translation gives CASSERGYSYEQYF.

The V gene is TRBV20-1, the J gene TRBJ1-3; D not certain. V was trimmed by 3 bases and J by 8 bases, leaving 8 bases between them. This CDR3 contains 11 residues. Germline values: CDR1 DFQATT, CDR2 SNEGSKA (reference sequence). As DNA, the CDR3 is TGCAGTGCTAGTGAGGATTACACCATATATTTT. As protein: CSASEDYTIYF.

J is TRBJ2-5 and V is TRBV7-7, with D perhaps matching TRBD1 (5 bases). This CDR3 is built from 11 residues. From germline, CDR1 is SSHAT and CDR2 FNYEAQ (reference sequence). The CDR3 DNA sequence: TGTGCTGCAGGGTTAGGAGAGACCCAGTACTTC. Encoded protein: CAAGLGETQYF.

The chain carries TRBV4-1 and TRBJ2-7; D might be TRBD1 (6 bases). CDR1 is MGHRA, CDR2 YSYEKL, per germline. Between the trimmed V and J ends, which lost 1 base and 4 bases, there was a span of 17 bases. The CDR3 runs to 16 residues. The CDR3 coding sequence is TGCGCCAGCAGCCAAGGCTGGGACACCGGGGCGTACGAGCAGTACTTC. This translates into CASSQGWDTGAYEQYF.

The rearrangement links TRBV30 to TRBJ1-1, with 9 bases lining up with TRBD1. Trimming removed 2 bases from V and 0 bases from J; junction bases left unmatched: 7. Germline V gene data show CDR1 as GTSNPN and CDR2 as SVGIG (reference sequence). This CDR3 is built from 16 residues. CDR3 sequence reads: CAWSTGTGLVNTEAFF. In DNA form, the CDR3 reads TGTGCCTGGAGTACCGGGACAGGGCTAGTGAACACTGAAGCTTTCTTT.

This rearrangement joins TRBV2 to TRBJ1-6; D might be TRBD1 (6 bases). V lost 7 bases and J lost 5, with 15 bases in between. This CDR3 region has 15 residues. Germline V CDR1 and CDR2: SNHLY, FYNNEI. The CDR3 loop is CASNRGGGDNSPLHF. Written as DNA, the CDR3 is TGTGCCAGCAATCGAGGGGGGGGAGATAATTCACCCCTCCACTTT.

This clone was counted a single time. J is TRBJ1-1 and V is TRBV5-1, with D unclear. Trimming pared 5 bases from V and 4 bases from J, leaving 15 bases between. Germline CDR1 SGHRS, CDR2 YFSETQ. The CDR3 extends over 14 amino acids. CDR3 sequence reads: CASRVREGSTEAFF. CDR3 nucleotides: TGCGCCAGCAGAGTGAGGGAGGGTTCCACTGAAGCTTTCTTT.

The gene calls are TRBV7-3 and TRBJ2-7, with TRBD2 matching 12 bases. This CDR3 spans 16 amino acids. V trimming: 5 bases; J trimming: 4 bases; junction bases outside the gene matches: 9. Germline assignment: CDR1 SGHTA and CDR2 FQGTGA. The CDR3 loop is CASSPPSGGGKYEQYF. The DNA for the CDR3 is TGTGCCAGCAGCCCTCCTAGCGGGGGGGGGAAATACGAGCAGTACTTC.

Points on this clone: At one of its ends the junction is not consistent with the germline gene, which may arise from a read error. V is TRBV9 and J is TRBJ1-1, with TRBD1 identical over 7 bases. This CDR3 is 15 amino acids long. Germline CDR1 reads SGDLS; CDR2 reads YYNGEE. The CDR3 protein is CAGSDPDRKNPEAFF. In DNA form, the CDR3 reads TGTGCCGGCAGCGACCCGGACAGGAAGAACCCTGAAGCTTTCTTT.

Worth noting for this clone: This CDR3 is also generated by other DNA sequences in the sample. The chain combines TRBV2 with TRBJ1-2; possibly TRBD1 for D (5 bases). CDR3 length: 13 amino acids. The ends were cut back, 3 bases at V and 5 bases at J, with 10 bases in the middle. From germline, CDR1 is SNHLY and CDR2 FYNNEI. CDR3 nucleotides: TGTGCCAGCAGTGACCAGGGCTCGTATGGCTACACCTTC. As protein: CASSDQGSYGYTF. The entire variable domain, with the rest obtained from reference TRBV2 and TRBJ1-2, is as follows: EPEVTQTPSHQVTQMGQEVILRCVPISNHLYFYWYRQILGQKVEFLVSFYNNEISEKSEIFDDQFSVERPDGSNFTLKIRSTKLEDSAMYFCASSDQGSYGYTFGSGTRLTVV.

The chain joins TRBV7-2 to TRBJ1-1; D is unresolved. Germline V gene data show CDR1 as SGHTA and CDR2 as FQGNSA. The CDR3 is 13 amino acids. The germline V and J ends were trimmed by 5 bases and 0 bases, with 7 bases remaining between them. The CDR3 protein is CASSREMNTEAFF. In DNA, the CDR3 is TGTGCCAGCAGCCGAGAGATGAACACTGAAGCTTTCTTT.

This clone showed up just once. J is TRBJ1-2 and V is TRBV7-9, with D tentatively TRBD1 (5 bases). Per the germline V gene, CDR1 is SEHNR and CDR2 is FQNEAQ (reference sequence). This CDR3 has 16 amino acids. V gave up 5 bases and J gave up 8 bases, with 24 bases separating them. CDR3 in DNA: TGTGCCAGCAGCCCCAGGGCATCGGGAGCCGGGACGGGCTACACCTTC. Protein product: CASSPRASGAGTGYTF.

The chain has TRBV20-1 and TRBJ1-2; 7 bases match TRBD1. The CDR3 extends over 11 amino acids. V dropped 3 bases and J dropped 9; count of bases not matched to a gene: 4. In germline, CDR1 is DFQATT, CDR2 SNEGSKA (reference sequence). Here the CDR3 reads CSARRQGSYTF. CDR3 bases: TGCAGTGCTAGGCGACAGGGAAGCTACACCTTC.

The genes are TRBV7-9 and TRBJ2-3, with 7 nucleotides matching TRBD2. The CDR3 is 16 residues long. Germline values: CDR1 SEHNR, CDR2 FQNEAQ (reference sequence). Losses at the gene ends were 7 bases for V and 3 bases for J; bases not matched to a gene: 13. CDR3: CASTPGGGAPTDTQYF. In DNA form, the CDR3 reads TGTGCCAGCACCCCCGGCGGGGGTGCCCCAACAGATACGCAGTATTTT.

V usage is TRBV7-2 and J usage is TRBJ2-3; TRBD2 matches at 8 bases. The CDR3 has 12 amino acids. The ends lost 5 bases at V and 5 bases at J; junction bases unmatched: 0. Germline CDR1 reads SGHTA; CDR2 reads FQGNSA. The CDR3 spells CASSRGGDTQYF. The CDR3 coding sequence is TGTGCCAGCAGCCGGGGGGGAGATACGCAGTATTTT.

In this sample, this clone turned up once. The chain uses TRBV18 and TRBJ1-1; no clear D gene. From germline, CDR1 is KGHSH and CDR2 LQKENI. V lost 4 bases and J 1 base, leaving 7 bases between the germline ends. CDR3 length: 13 amino acids. Written as DNA, the CDR3 is TGTGCCAGCTCACTTTCCGGGAACACTGAAGCTTTCTTT. Residues: CASSLSGNTEAFF. The full variable domain, in which reference TRBV18 and TRBJ1-1 provide the parts outside the CDR3, is NAGVMQNPRHLVRRRGQEARLRCSPMKGHSHVYWYRQLPEEGLKFMVYLQKENIIDESGMPKERFSAEFPKEGPSILRIQQVVRGDSAAYFCASSLSGNTEAFFGQGTRLTVV.

The chain employs TRBV27 and TRBJ2-1; a weak D match, TRBD1 (6 bases). The V end lost 3 bases, the J end lost 8 bases, and 11 bases lay between the germline ends. The germline gives CDR1 MNHEY, CDR2 SMNVEV (reference sequence). The CDR3 consists of 13 residues. The CDR3 DNA follows: TGTGCCAGCAGTTTGCCAGGGGTTCATGAGCAGTTCTTC. Its translation is CASSLPGVHEQFF.

This clone turned up a few times. The V gene is TRBV5-1, the J gene TRBJ2-5; D is uncertain. Trimming left V 0 bases short and J 3 bases short, with 12 bases between. This CDR3 region has 15 residues. Germline CDR1 and CDR2: SGHRS and YFSETQ. The CDR3 DNA reads TGCGCCAGCAGCTTGGCCGGAACAGAAAAAGAGACCCAGTACTTC. Translated, it gives CASSLAGTEKETQYF.

This clone has more than one count but fewer than ten. V and J are TRBV27 and TRBJ1-6; D might be TRBD1 (6 bases). Trimming took 8 bases from V and 5 from J, leaving 19 bases between them. The CDR3 has 16 amino acids. Germline V lookup: CDR1 MNHEY, CDR2 SMNVEV (reference sequence). The CDR3 is CASRSLKQGDNSPLHF. In DNA, the CDR3 is TGTGCCAGCCGATCCTTAAAACAGGGAGATAATTCACCCCTCCACTTT.

The rearrangement joins TRBV19 to TRBJ1-2; D is perhaps TRBD1 (6 bases). Trimming left V 6 bases short and J 8 bases short, with 19 bases between. Germline loops: CDR1 LNHDA, CDR2 SQIVND (reference sequence). The length of the CDR3 is 14 residues. This CDR3 reads CASSSGQPIGGYTF. CDR3 sequence (DNA): TGTGCCAGTAGCTCGGGACAACCGATCGGAGGCTACACCTTC.

The rearrangement uses TRBV19 and TRBJ1-1; a weak D match, TRBD1 (6 bases). The germline V gene encodes CDR1 LNHDA and CDR2 SQIVND (reference sequence). Trimming took 3 bases from V and 1 from J, leaving 15 bases between them. This CDR3 has 16 residues. CDR3 in DNA: TGTGCCAGTAGTATGGGCAGGGGAAGGAAGAACACTGAAGCTTTCTTT. It is translated as CASSMGRGRKNTEAFF.

This chain uses TRBV6-1 with TRBJ1-2, with 9 bases identical to TRBD1. Germline V gene lookup returns CDR1 MNHNS and CDR2 SASEGT. The CDR3 is 14 residues long. Trimming took 4 bases from V and 1 from J; bases not matched to a gene: 1. The CDR3 DNA follows: TGTGCCAGCAGTGCGGACAGGGGTAACTATGGCTACACCTTC. Translation: CASSADRGNYGYTF.

This chain joins TRBV4-1 and TRBJ2-3; 12 bases are a match to TRBD2. The CDR3 has 17 amino acids. V shed 4 bases, J shed 1 base, and the junction held 6 bases outside the gene matches. Germline V lookup: CDR1 MGHRA, CDR2 YSYEKL. CDR3 sequence (DNA): TGCGCCAGCAGCCGCGAACTAGCGGGGGGTGGCACAGATACGCAGTATTTT. Translated, it gives CASSRELAGGGTDTQYF.

CDR3 sequence: CASSLDTGTNLNEQYF. CDR3 nucleotides: TGTGCCAGCAGCTTGGACACCGGGACAAATCTCAACGAGCAGTACTTC. The genes are TRBV5-8 and TRBJ2-7; D may be TRBD1 (6 bases). The CDR3 is made up of 16 amino acids. CDR1 is SGHTS and CDR2 is YDEGEE in the germline V gene. The germline V and J ends were trimmed by 0 bases and 5 bases, with 18 bases remaining between them.

This rearrangement joins TRBV19 to TRBJ1-1, with 8 bases lining up with TRBD1. This CDR3 comprises 12 residues. From germline, CDR1 is LNHDA and CDR2 SQIVND (reference sequence). V was pared by 8 bases and J by 6 bases, with 5 bases of the junction left unmatched. The CDR3 spells CASEGQGAEAFF. CDR3 DNA: TGTGCCAGTGAAGGACAGGGAGCTGAAGCTTTCTTT.

The chain joins TRBV27 to TRBJ1-5; D might be TRBD1 (5 bases). There are 15 residues in the CDR3. The germline V and J ends were trimmed by 6 bases and 7 bases, with 19 bases remaining between them. Germline CDR1 MNHEY, CDR2 SMNVEV (reference sequence). The CDR3: CASSKGGVLEQPQHF. The CDR3 region has the DNA TGTGCCAGCAGCAAAGGAGGGGTCTTGGAACAGCCCCAGCATTTT.

The V and J genes are TRBV6-1 and TRBJ1-2, with D possibly matching TRBD1 (5 bases). CDR1 is MNHNS and CDR2 is SASEGT in the germline V gene. Trimming pared 3 bases from V and 4 bases from J, leaving 24 bases between. The CDR3 totals 18 residues. The CDR3 loop reads CASSEVDSLVTRPYGYTF. CDR3 DNA: TGTGCCAGCAGTGAGGTAGACAGCCTAGTGACTCGTCCCTATGGCTACACCTTC.

The V and J genes are TRBV10-3 and TRBJ1-5, with D tentatively TRBD1 (5 bases). Between the trimmed V and J ends, which lost 2 bases and 1 base, there was a span of 12 bases. The CDR3 has 16 residues. Germline V gene data show CDR1 as ENHRY and CDR2 as SYGVKD. The CDR3 spells CAISERQLGSNQPQHF. The CDR3 nucleotides read TGTGCCATCAGTGAGCGACAGTTAGGGAGCAATCAGCCCCAGCATTTT.